This passage covers 30 T cell receptor beta chains from one sample sequenced in a study of Graves' ophthalmopathy and Graves' hyperthyroidism. Transcripts of RNA were the source for amplifying TCR beta CDR3 regions. HTBI primers served in a first-round RT-PCR, which a second-round multiplex PCR followed. TCRdb ran MiXCR on the multiplex PCR reads and lists one entry per CDR3 protein. Of around 1.1 million distinct CDR3 sequences in the sample, 35% to 40% are singletons; the top ten hold 11%. Sequenced: peripheral blood or thyroid tissue (not recorded which). These receptors came from an adult man with Graves' hyperthyroidism.

This clonotype was recorded a few times. The rearrangement links TRBV7-3 to TRBJ2-6; 9 nucleotides align to TRBD1. The trim removed 8 bases at V and 0 bases at J, leaving 8 bases unmatched. Germline CDR1 and CDR2: SGHTA and FQGTGA. This CDR3 is 17 amino acids long. The CDR3, as DNA: TGTGCCAGCTCACGAGGACAGGGGAACTCTGGGGCCAACGTCCTGACTTTC. Translated, it gives CASSRGQGNSGANVLTF.

Points on this clonotype: A clone one base away is much larger, so this may be a read error. This chain connects TRBV6-4 to TRBJ1-1, with 9 bases aligning to TRBD1. V was pared by 2 bases and J by 9 bases, with 4 bases of the junction left unmatched. This CDR3 has 13 residues. CDR1 MRHNA and CDR2 SNTAGT come from the germline V gene. The CDR3, as DNA: TGTGCCAGCAGTGACGACACAGGGGGCCAAGCTTTCTTT. This translates into CASSDDTGGQAFF.

This clonotype was picked up a small number of times. This rearrangement joins TRBV3-2 to TRBJ2-7; the D call TRBD2 from the table was never checked on the DNA. TRBV3-2 represents a pseudogene. The CDR3 covers 15 residues. The CDR3 DNA reads as TGTGCCAGCAGCCCCGGGGGACTATCTCACCCCGGGCAGTACTTC. Translation: CASSPGGLSHPGQYF.

The CDR3 protein is CSVTGTGGLANTEAFF. Written as DNA, the CDR3 is TGCAGCGTTACAGGGACAGGGGGTTTAGCGAACACTGAAGCTTTCTTT. This chain joins TRBV29-1 and TRBJ1-1; the match to TRBD1 covers 11 bases. The CDR3 has 16 amino acids. Germline CDR1 and CDR2: SQVTM and ANQGSEA. J lost 1 base, V lost 5 bases, and 9 bases had no gene match.

The chain has TRBV14 and TRBJ1-2; 7 nucleotides match TRBD1. The CDR3 is made up of 13 amino acids. With V trimmed by 4 bases and J by 8 bases, 7 bases remained unmatched. In germline, CDR1 is SGHDN, CDR2 FVKESK. The CDR3 region has the DNA TGTGCCAGCAGCCGCGGACAGGACTTCGGCTACACCTTC. Translating gives CASSRGQDFGYTF.

This clonotype was counted only a few times. J is TRBJ2-5 and V is TRBV20-1; perhaps TRBD2 as D (6 bases). Germline V CDR1 and CDR2: DFQATT, SNEGSKA (reference sequence). The CDR3 sequence is 16 residues long. Trimming pared 0 bases from V and 5 bases from J, leaving 19 bases between. CDR3 residues: CSARDRGEKVTETQYF. The CDR3 nucleotides read TGCAGTGCTAGAGATCGCGGGGAGAAGGTCACCGAGACCCAGTACTTC.

V is TRBV20-1 and J is TRBJ1-1, with TRBD1 as a possible D gene (5 bases). Trimming took 1 base from V and 5 from J, leaving 26 bases between them. In germline, CDR1 is DFQATT, CDR2 SNEGSKA (reference sequence). This CDR3 region has 18 residues. CDR3 protein: CSARVRYGGFVKNTEAFF. The CDR3 DNA reads TGCAGTGCTAGAGTTCGATACGGGGGGTTCGTCAAAAATACTGAAGCTTTCTTT.

The chain joins TRBV9 to TRBJ1-5; weak D call: TRBD1 (6 bases). Per the germline V gene, CDR1 is SGDLS and CDR2 is YYNGEE. V was pared by 5 bases and J by 3 bases, with 15 bases between. The CDR3 covers 15 residues. The CDR3 loop reads CASSLYRDYNQPQHF. The CDR3 region has the DNA TGTGCCAGCAGTTTATACAGGGATTACAATCAGCCCCAGCATTTT.

The V and J genes are TRBV12-3 or TRBV12-4 and TRBJ1-1, with D hard to call. The CDR3 is 15 amino acids. V lost 0 bases to trimming and J lost 1 base, with 9 bases between them. CDR3: CASSLALTENTEAFF. The CDR3 DNA follows: TGTGCCAGCAGTTTAGCTCTTACAGAGAACACTGAAGCTTTCTTT.

This clonotype was seen only a few times. This chain uses TRBV27 with TRBJ1-6; unclear D gene. The germline gives CDR1 MNHEY, CDR2 SMNVEV (reference sequence). This CDR3 contains 13 residues. Trimming shortened V by 3 bases and J by 9 bases, and 9 bases separated the two germline ends. This CDR3 is CASSFRPLSPLHF. The CDR3 coding sequence is TGTGCCAGCAGTTTCAGGCCTCTTTCACCCCTCCACTTT.

CDR3 sequence (DNA): TGTGCCATCAGTGAGTCGATTGGCCGGGACAGGGGTAGTAGGGGCTATGGCTACACCTTC. This gives the protein CAISESIGRDRGSRGYGYTF. This chain joins TRBV10-3 and TRBJ1-2; 10 bases are a match to TRBD1. Germline CDR1 reads ENHRY; CDR2 reads SYGVKD. V shed 0 bases and J 4 bases; nucleotides not matched to a gene: 17. The CDR3 sequence is 20 residues long.

Details on this clonotype: The junction departs from the called germline gene at one end, perhaps through a read error. This chain joins TRBV10-3 and TRBJ2-7; D is unresolved. This CDR3 has 12 amino acids. Germline V CDR1 and CDR2: ENHRY, SYGVKD. The CDR3 nucleotides are TGTGCCAGCAGTTATCCTGGGATAGAGCAGTACTTC. As protein: CASSYPGIEQYF.

The sample holds a few counts of this clonotype. The genes are TRBV6-1 and TRBJ1-5; D remains ambiguous. CDR1 is MNHNS, CDR2 SASEGT, per germline. Trimming cost V 7 bases and J 0 bases, with 16 bases left between them. This CDR3 is 16 amino acids long. CDR3: CASTARTYVSNQPQHF. DNA of the CDR3: TGTGCCAGCACCGCAAGGACGTACGTTAGCAATCAGCCCCAGCATTTT.

The DNA for the CDR3 is TGTGCCAGCAGCCGACCGACTAGCGGGAGTCTTGGGGCCAACGTCCTGACTTTC. Protein sequence: CASSRPTSGSLGANVLTF. V gene TRBV28 combines with J gene TRBJ2-6; the match to TRBD2 covers 12 bases. With V trimmed by 6 bases and J by 3 bases, 9 bases remained unmatched. The germline V gene has CDR1 MDHEN and CDR2 SYDVKM. There are 18 residues in the CDR3.

Only a few counts were recorded for this clonotype. The rearrangement uses TRBV4-3 and TRBJ1-4, with a weak D call TRBD1 (5 bases). The CDR3 loop spans 15 amino acids. In germline, CDR1 is LGHNA, CDR2 YSLEER. Trimming left V 1 base short and J 8 bases short, with 14 bases between. The CDR3 nucleotides read TGCGCCAGCAGCCAAGTTGGGGGTTCGGGGGAAAAACTGTTTTTT. The encoded protein is CASSQVGGSGEKLFF.

This clonotype was observed many times. This chain joins TRBV7-8 and TRBJ1-2, with D hard to call. V lost 3 bases, J lost 4 bases, and 12 bases lay in between. The CDR3 has 14 amino acids. Germline V lookup: CDR1 SGHVS, CDR2 FQNEAQ. The CDR3 DNA follows: TGTGCCAGCAGCTTCGAAACGGGAGCCTATGGCTACACCTTC. This sequence encodes CASSFETGAYGYTF. Together with reference TRBV7-8 and TRBJ1-2, the CDR3 gives the full variable domain: GAGVSQSPRYKVAKRGQDVALRCDPISGHVSLFWYQQALGQGPEFLTYFQNEAQLDKSGLPSDRFFAERPEGSVSTLKIQRTQQEDSAVYLCASSFETGAYGYTFGSGTRLTVV.

The chain employs TRBV10-3 and TRBJ2-2, with 11 bases fitting TRBD2. V lost 0 bases and J lost 4; bases outside the gene matches: 10. There are 19 residues in the CDR3. From germline, CDR1 is ENHRY and CDR2 SYGVKD. The chain's CDR3 is CAISESTSGRPRGTGELFF. Written as DNA, the CDR3 is TGTGCCATCAGTGAGTCTACTAGCGGGAGACCTCGTGGCACCGGGGAGCTGTTTTTT.

The rearrangement uses TRBV10-2 and TRBJ2-7, with 9 positions matching TRBD2. The DNA end is a closer match to TRBJ2-5, so the J assignment may be wrong. CDR3 length: 15 residues. The germline V gene encodes CDR1 WSHSY and CDR2 SAAADI. The CDR3 sequence is CASSDGGSGGETQYF. The CDR3 nucleotides read TGCGCCAGCAGTGATGGTGGTAGCGGGGGAGAGACCCAGTACTTC.

At least ten counts were recorded for this clonotype. This chain joins TRBV10-3 and TRBJ2-7, with D possibly TRBD2 on 5 matching bases. CDR3 length: 12 residues. Germline assignment: CDR1 ENHRY and CDR2 SYGVKD. With 9 bases removed from V and 2 bases from J, the gap between germline ends came to 11 bases. CDR3: CAIEGSTYEQYF. Here the CDR3 DNA reads TGTGCCATAGAAGGGAGTACCTACGAGCAGTACTTC.

Points on this clonotype: This clone may be a read error of a much larger clone one base away. The chain couples TRBV10-3 to TRBJ2-2; 9 bases are a match to TRBD1. Germline assignment: CDR1 ENHRY and CDR2 SYGVKD. V lost 7 bases to trimming and J lost 3 bases; unmatched junction nucleotides: 6. The CDR3 has 15 amino acids. Here the CDR3 reads CAINPGQGDTGELFF. DNA for the CDR3: TGTGCCATCAACCCGGGACAGGGCGACACCGGGGAGCTGTTTTTT.

The V and J genes are TRBV2 and TRBJ2-5, with TRBD2 matching over 9 bases. The germline gives CDR1 SNHLY, CDR2 FYNNEI. CDR3 length equals 14 residues. V lost 8 bases to trimming and J lost 4 bases; unmatched junction nucleotides: 8. CDR3 bases: TGTGCCAGCGTTCGCGGGGGGGCTAGAGAGACCCAGTACTTC. Protein sequence: CASVRGGARETQYF.

Concerning this clonotype: This could be a read error, since a much larger clone is one nucleotide away. The V gene is TRBV7-2, the J gene TRBJ1-4; 9 bases are a match to TRBD1. This CDR3 region has 19 residues. Germline V gives CDR1 SGHTA, CDR2 FQGNSA. J gave up 7 bases and V 5 bases, and 20 bases lay outside the gene matches. The CDR3 nucleotides read TGTGCCAGCAGCCCCTTACCGGGACAGGGTTCGTCTTTCAGTGAAAAACTGTTTTTT. Protein product: CASSPLPGQGSSFSEKLFF.

The sample holds many counts of this clonotype. V gene TRBV7-9 combines with J gene TRBJ1-4; the D is unclear. CDR1 and CDR2 from the germline V gene are SEHNR and FQNEAQ (reference sequence). V gave up 5 bases and J gave up 0 bases, with 10 bases separating them. This CDR3 is built from 15 residues. The CDR3 DNA follows: TGTGCCAGCAGCCGAACAGTTGCAACTAATGAAAAACTGTTTTTT. This gives the protein CASSRTVATNEKLFF.

This clonotype was seen many times. CDR3 DNA sequence: TGTGCCAGCAGACCGATGCGACAGGGAGACTCACCCCTCCACTTT. Translating it yields CASRPMRQGDSPLHF. The gene calls are TRBV11-2 and TRBJ1-6; the match to TRBD1 covers 7 bases. Looked up from germline, CDR1 is SGHAT and CDR2 is FQNNGV. The CDR3 is made up of 15 amino acids. V lost 6 bases, J lost 10 bases, and 12 bases stayed unmatched.

The genes are TRBV29-1 and TRBJ1-1; TRBD1 is a possible D gene (5 bases). Per germline, CDR1 SQVTM and CDR2 ANQGSEA. V was cut by 6 bases and J by 4 bases, with 18 bases left in between. The CDR3 is 14 amino acids. The CDR3 here is CSVLNRRGRTEAFF. The CDR3 region has the DNA TGCAGCGTCCTCAATAGGAGGGGTCGCACTGAAGCTTTCTTT.

The chain combines TRBV29-1 with TRBJ2-7; 10 nucleotides match TRBD1. V trimming: 8 bases; J trimming: 7 bases; junction bases outside the gene matches: 8. CDR3 length: 12 residues. The germline CDR1 and CDR2 sequences are SQVTM and ANQGSEA. CDR3 in DNA: TGCAGCACCCGACAGGGGGCGAGGGAGCAGTACTTC. Protein: CSTRQGAREQYF.

This clonotype appeared a few times. The genes are TRBV30 and TRBJ1-6, with D tentatively TRBD1 (5 bases). In germline, CDR1 is GTSNPN, CDR2 SVGIG (reference sequence). CDR3 length: 13 residues. Trimming took 7 bases from V and 7 from J, leaving 14 bases between them. The CDR3 protein is CAFRVGVNSPLHF. CDR3 sequence (DNA): TGTGCCTTCAGGGTGGGTGTGAATTCACCCCTCCACTTT.

This clonotype has at least ten counts. The V and J genes are TRBV20-1 and TRBJ2-7; D is perhaps TRBD2 (6 bases). CDR3 length equals 13 residues. Trimming pared 3 bases from V and 4 bases from J, leaving 13 bases between. Germline values: CDR1 DFQATT, CDR2 SNEGSKA (reference sequence). Here the CDR3 DNA reads TGCAGTGCTAGTCCCTCGGGGGATTACGAGCAGTACTTC. Translation: CSASPSGDYEQYF.

The gene calls are TRBV11-2 and TRBJ2-7, with 7 bases that match TRBD2. Germline values: CDR1 SGHAT, CDR2 FQNNGV. With 7 bases clipped from V and 0 bases from J, the junction kept 6 bases outside the gene matches. The CDR3 consists of 14 residues. CDR3 DNA sequence: TGTGCCAGCACCTGGGGGGGAGACTCCTACGAGCAGTACTTC. It translates to CASTWGGDSYEQYF.

This chain connects TRBV29-1 to TRBJ2-5; D is undetermined. The CDR3 is made up of 13 amino acids. Germline loops: CDR1 SQVTM, CDR2 ANQGSEA. Trimming took 4 bases from V and 5 from J, leaving 14 bases between them. The CDR3 DNA follows: TGCAGCGTTGTGGGCGGAGACCTGGAGACCCAGTACTTC. This encodes CSVVGGDLETQYF.